This T cell receptor (beta chain) was sequenced in a study of cytotoxic CD8 clonotypes in ibrutinib-treated CLL. Looking at the study overall: Patient counts were some 11 relapsed/refractory, some 14 treatment-naive and around 18 IGHV unmutated. On average, each sample had roughly 250,000 productive templates and about 89,000 productive rearrangements. Study-level points and caveats: Clonality was higher at ibrutinib response and returned toward baseline at progression.

Notes on this clone: Its antigen is unknown.

PBMCs were cryopreserved, and roughly 2 micrograms of genomic DNA from them went into TCR beta libraries. Generated by immunoSEQ multiplex PCR, the TCRdb table keeps only in-frame clones and is missing some. This sample has about 50,000 clones, with 57% found just once. This TCR came from a human donor with chronic lymphocytic leukemia. The sample here was PBMCs, taken after 24 months of ibrutinib treatment.

The DNA of the CDR3 is TGTGCCAGCAGTTACTCGGGACAGGGGGCCTACGAGCAGTACTTC. Its protein product is CASSYSGQGAYEQYF. This chain uses TRBV6-5 with TRBJ2-7; 11 bases are shared with TRBD1. V gave up 0 bases and J gave up 2 bases; unmatched junction bases: 0. The CDR3 is made up of 15 amino acids. The germline CDR1 and CDR2 sequences are MNHEY and SVGAGI.